The 11 T cell receptor beta chains below come from one sample, sequenced in a study of blood T cells in healthy people across ages. The use of a sample-barcoded 5' primer and a J-beta primer mix characterized a second PCR of roughly 6 to 11 cycles. From the 5' RACE reads, TCRdb called clonotypes with MiXCR, one entry per CDR3 protein. The sample shows around 800,000 distinct CDR3 sequences, approximately 24% of them seen only once. This sample was shared with a second study, whose subject was T cells of mothers and their children.

Sequences were obtained from blood. These receptors came from a boy younger than 18 in good health.

V is TRBV18 and J is TRBJ2-3; D ambiguous. V shed 6 bases and J shed 4 bases, with 23 bases lying between them. The CDR3 is 17 residues long. CDR1 is KGHSH, CDR2 LQKENI, per germline. The CDR3 sequence: CASSPWTGRLQPDTQYF. CDR3 DNA: TGTGCCAGCTCGCCCTGGACCGGACGGCTTCAGCCAGATACGCAGTATTTT.

This clonotype showed up just a few times. This chain uses TRBV30 with TRBJ2-3; D is unresolved. The ends were cut back, 1 base at V and 5 bases at J, with 10 bases in the middle. Germline CDR1 reads GTSNPN; CDR2 reads SVGIG (reference sequence). The CDR3 has 13 amino acids. CDR3 residues: CAWSGGLKDTQYF. The CDR3 DNA is TGTGCCTGGAGTGGGGGTTTGAAAGATACGCAGTATTTT.

The chain links TRBV4-1 to TRBJ2-2; either TRBD1 or TRBD2 may supply D (7 bases each). This CDR3 contains 15 residues. Germline V gene sequence: CDR1 MGHRA, CDR2 YSYEKL. Trimming took off 4 bases at V and 5 bases at J, with 14 bases between the two ends. The CDR3 loop reads CASSRGTAGTGELFF. The CDR3 DNA reads TGCGCCAGCAGCCGCGGGACAGCGGGGACCGGGGAGCTGTTTTTT.

V and J are TRBV6-5 and TRBJ1-5; D gene unclear. This CDR3 has 14 residues. The V gene's germline CDR1 is MNHEY and CDR2 SVGAGI. V was clipped by 6 bases and J by 3 bases, with 12 bases between them. CDR3 DNA: TGTGCCAGCAGGACGGCAGTGAACAATCAGCCCCAGCATTTT. This sequence encodes CASRTAVNNQPQHF.

The rearrangement links TRBV12-3 or TRBV12-4 to TRBJ1-2; D may be TRBD1 (6 bases). The CDR3 consists of 15 residues. Trimming shortened V by 6 bases and J by 4 bases, and 18 bases separated the two germline ends. For the CDR3, the DNA is TGTGCCAGCAGGACAGACAGGCGCCGTGGCTATGGCTACACCTTC. Translation: CASRTDRRRGYGYTF.

This clonotype was seen only a few times. A much bigger clone sits one base away, suggesting this may be a read error. The chain combines TRBV15 with TRBJ1-1, with 7 bases aligning to TRBD1. Germline V gene sequence: CDR1 LNHNV, CDR2 YYDKDF (reference sequence). This CDR3 is built from 15 residues. The CDR3 nucleotides are TGTGCCACCAGCAGAGCGACAGGGTTGAACACTGAAGCTTCCTTT. Its translation is CATSRATGLNTEASF.

This clonotype was picked up a small number of times. The chain employs TRBV7-3 and TRBJ2-7, with a weak D call TRBD2 (6 bases). V lost 4 bases, J lost 2 bases, and 12 bases lay in between. CDR1 is SGHTA, CDR2 FQGTGA, per germline. This CDR3 region has 14 residues. CDR3 nucleotide sequence: TGTGCCAGCAGCTCTATTAGCGGACCCTACGAGCAGTACTTC. Protein product: CASSSISGPYEQYF.

This clonotype showed up just a few times. The chain couples TRBV7-2 to TRBJ2-7; 10 bases agree with TRBD1. J was trimmed by 2 bases and V by 1 base; bases with no gene match: 5. Germline V CDR1 and CDR2: SGHTA, FQGNSA. The CDR3 is made up of 16 amino acids. CDR3 sequence (DNA): TGTGCCAGCAGCTTAGGGCGGGACAGGGGAGCCTACGAGCAGTACTTC. This codes for CASSLGRDRGAYEQYF.

The chain employs TRBV15 and TRBJ2-7, with 8 bases matching TRBD1. The V segment lost 0 bases and the J segment 1 base; nucleotides outside the gene matches: 2. The CDR3 length is 15 residues. CDR1 is LNHNV and CDR2 is YYDKDF in the germline V gene (reference sequence). The CDR3 reads CATSRDDRGSYEQYF. The CDR3 bases are TGTGCCACCAGCAGAGACGACAGGGGATCCTACGAGCAGTACTTC.

The sample holds many counts of this clonotype. The rearrangement joins TRBV5-5 to TRBJ2-5, with D unresolved. Germline values: CDR1 SGHKS, CDR2 YYEKEE (reference sequence). The ends were cut back, 0 bases at V and 9 bases at J, with 6 bases in the middle. The CDR3 sequence is 11 residues long. In nucleotides, the CDR3 is TGTGCCAGCAGCTTGGGACGGGCCCAGTACTTC. It translates to CASSLGRAQYF.

A few counts support this clonotype. V usage is TRBV12-3 or TRBV12-4 and J usage is TRBJ1-4; D is undetermined. Trimming took 8 bases from V and 4 from J, leaving 2 bases between them. CDR3 size: 10 residues. In nucleotides, the CDR3 is TGTGCCAGCTATAATGAAAAACTGTTTTTT. Amino acids: CASYNEKLFF.